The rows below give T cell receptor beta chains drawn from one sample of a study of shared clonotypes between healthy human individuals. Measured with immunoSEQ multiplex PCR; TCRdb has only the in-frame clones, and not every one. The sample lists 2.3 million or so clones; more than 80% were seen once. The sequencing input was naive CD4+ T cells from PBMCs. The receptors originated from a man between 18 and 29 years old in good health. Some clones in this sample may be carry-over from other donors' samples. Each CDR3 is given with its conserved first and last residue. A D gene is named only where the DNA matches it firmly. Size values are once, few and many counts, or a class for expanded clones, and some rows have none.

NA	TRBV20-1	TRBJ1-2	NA	TGCAGTGCGGCTAGGGCCTATGGCTACACCTTC	CSAARAYGYTF
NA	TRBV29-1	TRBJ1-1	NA	TGCAGCGTTGACGGTAACAGACTAGGTGAAGCTTTCTTT	CSVDGNRLGEAFF
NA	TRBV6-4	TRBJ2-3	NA	TGTGCCAGCATCTCAGGGGGGGGAACTCCTAGCACAGATACGCAGTATTTT	CASISGGGTPSTDTQYF
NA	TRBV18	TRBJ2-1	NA	TGTGCCAGCTCACCCAGACAGAACCATGAGCAGTTCTTC	CASSPRQNHEQFF
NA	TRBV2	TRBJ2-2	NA	TGTGCCAGCAGTACCCAAGGGCTAGTAGTAGGGGGGGAGCTGTTTTTT	CASSTQGLVVGGELFF
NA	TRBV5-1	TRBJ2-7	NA	TGCGCCAGCAGCTTCGATTCTCGACAGACTCGCGACGAGCAGTACTTC	CASSFDSRQTRDEQYF
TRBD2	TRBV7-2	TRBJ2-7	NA	TGTGCCAGCAGCCCGGGACTAGCGGCCGCCTCCTACGAGCAGTACTTC	CASSPGLAAASYEQYF
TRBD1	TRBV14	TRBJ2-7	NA	TGTGCCAGCAGCCTGGGACAGGTTTACGAGCAGTACTTC	CASSLGQVYEQYF
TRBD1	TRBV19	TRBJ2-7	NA	TGTGCCAGTAGTAGCGGACAGGGCCCCTACGAGCAGTACTTC	CASSSGQGPYEQYF
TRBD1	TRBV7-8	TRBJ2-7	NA	TGTGCCAGCAGCTCTCAACAGGGGGCCTACGAGCAGTACTTC	CASSSQQGAYEQYF
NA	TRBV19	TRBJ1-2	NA	TGTGCCAGTACCCTCGAGGGTAACAGCTATGGCTACACCTTC	CASTLEGNSYGYTF
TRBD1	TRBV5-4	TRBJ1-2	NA	TGTGCCAGCAGCCAAAGACAGGGAGGCGGCTACACCTTC	CASSQRQGGGYTF
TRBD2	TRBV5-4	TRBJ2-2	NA	TGTGCCAGCAGCTTGGGACTAGCGGGAGGGCCGGGTTACACCGGGGAGCTGTTTTTT	CASSLGLAGGPGYTGELFF
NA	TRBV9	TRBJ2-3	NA	TGTGCCAGCAGCGCTCTCCCGCGGGCCCCAGATACGCAGTATTTT	CASSALPRAPDTQYF
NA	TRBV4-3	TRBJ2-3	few	TGCGCCAGCAGCCCCCGAGATGCGGCAGATACGCAGTATTTT	CASSPRDAADTQYF
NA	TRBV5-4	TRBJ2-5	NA	TGTGCCAGCAGCTTGCCACATCAGGAGACCCAGTACTTC	CASSLPHQETQYF
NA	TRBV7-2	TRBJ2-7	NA	TGTGCCAGCAGCTTAGGGGGGAGGTTCGACGAGCAGTACTTC	CASSLGGRFDEQYF
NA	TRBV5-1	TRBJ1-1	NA	TGCGCCAGCAGCTTGTATTGGGGGCCGAACACTGAAGCTTTCTTT	CASSLYWGPNTEAFF
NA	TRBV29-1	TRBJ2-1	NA	TGCAGCGTGCGGGACTTAGACCCCTACAATGAGCAGTTCTTC	CSVRDLDPYNEQFF
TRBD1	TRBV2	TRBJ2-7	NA	TGTGCCAGCAGGGACAGGTCCCGATCCTACGAGCAGTACTTC	CASRDRSRSYEQYF
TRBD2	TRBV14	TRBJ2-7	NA	TGTGCCAGCAGCCAACCAACTAGCGGGAGGGTCTACGAGCAGTACTTC	CASSQPTSGRVYEQYF
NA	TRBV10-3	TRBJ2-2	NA	TGTGCCATCAGTGAGTCGAGTGACTACTACACCGGGGAGCTGTTTTTT	CAISESSDYYTGELFF
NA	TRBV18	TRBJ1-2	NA	TGTGCCAGCTCCCGGGAGGGAAGTCCGTATGGCTACACCTTC	CASSREGSPYGYTF
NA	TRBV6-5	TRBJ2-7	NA	TGTGCCAGCAGTAGCGGGACAGTTCAGGGCGGGCAGTACTTC	CASSSGTVQGGQYF
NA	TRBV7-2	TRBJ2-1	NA	TGTGCCAGCAGCTTAGACAGACACAATGAGCAGTTCTTC	CASSLDRHNEQFF
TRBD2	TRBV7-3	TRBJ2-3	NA	TGTGCCAGCAGCCCCTTGGGGCTAGCGGGAGAGGTAGATACGCAGTATTTT	CASSPLGLAGEVDTQYF
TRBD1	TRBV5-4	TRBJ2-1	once	TGTGCCAGCAGTCCCGGGACAGAGACTTACAATGAGCAGTTCTTC	CASSPGTETYNEQFF
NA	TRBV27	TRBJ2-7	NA	TGTGCCAGCAGTTTATGGGACCCCCGGGACGCCTACGAGCAGTACTTC	CASSLWDPRDAYEQYF
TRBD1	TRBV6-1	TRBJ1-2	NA	TGTGCCAGCAGTATGACAGGGGGCGCAGGCTACACCTTC	CASSMTGGAGYTF
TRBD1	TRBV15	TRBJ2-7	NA	TGTGCCACCAGCAGTCCACGGGACAGGGGCTTCTACGAGCAGTACTTC	CATSSPRDRGFYEQYF
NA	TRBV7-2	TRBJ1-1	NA	TGTGCCAGCAGCTCGGGCGGGGGGAGGATGAACACTGAAGCTTTCTTT	CASSSGGGRMNTEAFF
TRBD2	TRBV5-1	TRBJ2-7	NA	TGCGCCAGCAGCTTGGGGGCGGGAGGGGTCTACGAGCAGTACTTC	CASSLGAGGVYEQYF
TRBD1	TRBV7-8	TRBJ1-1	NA	TGTGCCAGCAGCTTATTGACAGGGGGCGTGAACACTGAAGCTTTCTTT	CASSLLTGGVNTEAFF
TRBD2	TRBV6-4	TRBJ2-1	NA	TGTGCCAGCAGCTTACTAGCGGGATCCTACAATGAGCAGTTCTTC	CASSLLAGSYNEQFF
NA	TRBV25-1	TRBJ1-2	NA	TGTGCCAGCAGTGACCAGGGTGGGGGCTACACCTTC	CASSDQGGGYTF
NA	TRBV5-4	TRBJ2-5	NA	TGTGCCAGCAGCGCATCGGGACACCCACAAGAGACCCAGTACTTC	CASSASGHPQETQYF
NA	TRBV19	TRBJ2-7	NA	TGTGCCAGTAGTAGCCCGACAGCAACCTACGAGCAGTACTTC	CASSSPTATYEQYF
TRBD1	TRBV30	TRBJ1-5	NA	TGTGCCTGGAGTCCACACCCGACAGGGATCCATAGTGTTAGCAATCAGCCCCAGCATTTT	CAWSPHPTGIHSVSNQPQHF
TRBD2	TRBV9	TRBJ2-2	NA	TGTGCCAGCAGCCTAACTAGCGCGAACACCGGGGAGCTGTTTTTT	CASSLTSANTGELFF
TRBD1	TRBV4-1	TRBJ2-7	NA	TGCGCCAGCCAGCTCAGGACAGGGAGCTCCTACGAGCAGTACTTC	CASQLRTGSSYEQYF
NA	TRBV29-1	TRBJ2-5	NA	TGCAGCGTCGAACGAGGGGCCCAAGAGACCCAGTACTTC	CSVERGAQETQYF
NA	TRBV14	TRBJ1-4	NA	TGTGCCAGCAGCCGAAGGGGCGGGGGTGAAAAACTGTTTTTT	CASSRRGGGEKLFF
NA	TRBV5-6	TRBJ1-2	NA	TGTGCCAGCAGCTTGGGTGGTGGCTACACCTTC	CASSLGGGYTF
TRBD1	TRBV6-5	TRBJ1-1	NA	TGTGCCAGCAGCCTCAACAGGGGGCTCAACACTGAAGCTTTCTTT	CASSLNRGLNTEAFF
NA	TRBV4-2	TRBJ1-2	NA	TGTGCCAGCAGCCAAGATCTTCGCGGGTTCTATGGCTACACCTTC	CASSQDLRGFYGYTF
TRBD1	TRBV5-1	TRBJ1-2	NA	TGCGCCAGCAGCTCTCAGGGGGCCAAGACGGGCTACACCTTC	CASSSQGAKTGYTF
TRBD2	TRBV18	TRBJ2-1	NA	TGTGCCAGCTCACCACGGGGGACTAGCGGGGCCTACAATGAGCAGTTCTTC	CASSPRGTSGAYNEQFF
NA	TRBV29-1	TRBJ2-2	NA	TGCAGCGTAAGAGTTAGTAATTCCGGGGAGCTGTTTTTT	CSVRVSNSGELFF
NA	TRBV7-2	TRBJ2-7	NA	TGTGCCAGCAGCTTAATAGGCTTATCTACGATGGAGCAGTACTTC	CASSLIGLSTMEQYF
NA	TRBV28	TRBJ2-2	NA	TGTGCCAGCAGGATGGACGTTACTCCCGGGGAGCTGTTTTTT	CASRMDVTPGELFF
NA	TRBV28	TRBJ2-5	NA	TGTGCCAGCAGTTTGGTAGGGAGCGAGACCCAGTACTTC	CASSLVGSETQYF
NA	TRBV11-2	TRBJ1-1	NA	TGTGCCAGCAGCTCTTCGGTGACCGATGATTACAACACTGAAGCTTTCTTT	CASSSSVTDDYNTEAFF
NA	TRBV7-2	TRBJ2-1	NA	TGTGCCAGCAGCCTTTTACGGGATGATGAGCAGTTCTTC	CASSLLRDDEQFF
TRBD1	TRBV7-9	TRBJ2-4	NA	TGTGCCAGCAGCGCTACAGGGGACATTCAGTACTTC	CASSATGDIQYF
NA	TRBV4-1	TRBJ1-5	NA	TGCGCCAGCAGCCAAGCGAGCAGTAATCAGCCCCAGCATTTT	CASSQASSNQPQHF
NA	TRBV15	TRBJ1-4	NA	TGTGCCACCAGCACAGGGGCGGGAGAACTGTTTTTT	CATSTGAGELFF
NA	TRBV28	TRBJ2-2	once	TGTGCCAGCAGTCTCCCAGGGACCAACACCGGGGAGCTGTTTTTT	CASSLPGTNTGELFF
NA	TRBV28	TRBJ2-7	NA	TGTGCCAGCAGTTTGAAACCGGACAGACCCTCCTACGAGCAGTACTTC	CASSLKPDRPSYEQYF